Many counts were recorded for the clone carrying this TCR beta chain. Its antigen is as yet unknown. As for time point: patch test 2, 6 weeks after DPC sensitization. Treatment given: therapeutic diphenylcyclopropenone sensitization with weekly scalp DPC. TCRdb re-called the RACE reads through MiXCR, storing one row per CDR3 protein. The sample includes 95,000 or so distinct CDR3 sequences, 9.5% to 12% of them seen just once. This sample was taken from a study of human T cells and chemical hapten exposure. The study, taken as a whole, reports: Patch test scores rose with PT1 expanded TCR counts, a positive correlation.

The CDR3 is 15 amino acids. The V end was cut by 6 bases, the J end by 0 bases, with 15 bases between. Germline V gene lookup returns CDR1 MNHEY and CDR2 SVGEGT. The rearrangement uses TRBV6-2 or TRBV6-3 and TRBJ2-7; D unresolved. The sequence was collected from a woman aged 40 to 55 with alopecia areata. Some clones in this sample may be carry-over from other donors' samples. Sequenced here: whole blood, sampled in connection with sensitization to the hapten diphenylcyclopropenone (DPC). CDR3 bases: TGTGCCAGCAGCCACAACAGTTACAGCTCCTACGAGCAGTACTTC. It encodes CASSHNSYSSYEQYF.